These 18 T cell receptor beta chains were sequenced from one sample in a study of cytotoxic CD8 clonotypes in ibrutinib-treated CLL. Sequencing used immunoSEQ multiplex PCR; TCRdb keeps in-frame clones, though not all of them. Of approximately 150,000 clones listed, under 90% are singletons. The sequences come from PBMCs, collected after 24 months of ibrutinib treatment. These receptors came from a human donor with chronic lymphocytic leukemia.

V usage is TRBV6-5 and J usage is TRBJ2-7; D is possibly TRBD1 (6 bases). Germline lookup yields CDR1 MNHEY and CDR2 SVGAGI. This CDR3 has 14 amino acids. V was shortened by 7 bases and J by 3 bases, with 16 bases between the two germline ends. CDR3 coding DNA: TGTGCCAGCACTAAAGGACAGCAGCTCTACGAGCAGTACTTC. It yields the protein CASTKGQQLYEQYF.

The V and J genes are TRBV5-6 and TRBJ1-1; possible D gene TRBD1, 5 bases. The CDR3 has 12 residues. Between the trimmed V and J ends, which lost 4 bases and 8 bases, there was a span of 12 bases. Germline CDR1 reads SGHDT; CDR2 reads YYEEEE. The CDR3 here is CASSLRGREAFF. The CDR3 DNA reads as TGTGCCAGCAGCCTCCGGGGCCGGGAAGCTTTCTTT.

This clone was observed a few times. The chain couples TRBV5-4 to TRBJ2-1, with 9 bases that match TRBD1. Germline V gives CDR1 SGHNT, CDR2 YYREEE (reference sequence). After removal of 2 bases from V and 3 bases from J, the junction contained 18 bases not matched to a gene. The CDR3 consists of 20 residues. CDR3 amino acids: CASSLNPGQGIWGGYNEQFF. CDR3 sequence (DNA): TGTGCCAGCAGCTTAAACCCGGGACAGGGAATCTGGGGAGGCTACAATGAGCAGTTCTTC.

V and J are TRBV7-9 and TRBJ2-5, with 13 bases lining up with TRBD2. In germline, CDR1 is SEHNR, CDR2 FQNEAQ (reference sequence). The CDR3 is made up of 18 amino acids. The V and J ends lost 4 bases and 1 base, in that order; junction bases with no gene match: 9. CDR3: CASSSSTSGGAPQETQYF. The CDR3 coding sequence is TGTGCCAGCAGCTCAAGCACTAGCGGGGGGGCCCCCCAAGAGACCCAGTACTTC.

This chain uses TRBV7-6 with TRBJ1-1, with 8 positions matching TRBD1. Trimming removed 0 bases from V and 0 bases from J; junction bases left unmatched: 6. Germline V gives CDR1 SGHVS, CDR2 FNYEAQ. This CDR3 is 17 amino acids long. CDR3 region: CASSLATRGLLNTEAFF. The CDR3 DNA reads TGTGCCAGCAGCTTAGCGACCAGGGGGCTCCTGAACACTGAAGCTTTCTTT.

Written as DNA, the CDR3 is TGCGCCAGCAGCTTGGAGTCAACTAGGACCCAGTACTTC. Its protein is CASSLESTRTQYF. The chain uses TRBV5-1 and TRBJ2-5; weak D call: TRBD2 (5 bases). Trimming left V 0 bases short and J 7 bases short, with 10 bases between. The CDR3 is 13 residues long. The germline V gene has CDR1 SGHRS and CDR2 YFSETQ.

The V and J genes are TRBV5-1 and TRBJ2-5, with 7 bases identical to TRBD1. CDR3 size: 16 residues. Germline loops: CDR1 SGHRS, CDR2 YFSETQ. The trim removed 2 bases at V and 1 base at J, leaving 8 bases unmatched. The CDR3 loop reads CASSFTSSGGQETQYF. The CDR3 DNA reads as TGCGCCAGCAGCTTCACTTCCTCAGGGGGCCAAGAGACCCAGTACTTC.

J is TRBJ1-1 and V is TRBV19, with 8 nucleotides matching TRBD1. V trimming: 5 bases; J trimming: 5 bases; junction bases outside the gene matches: 7. Germline CDR1 reads LNHDA; CDR2 reads SQIVND (reference sequence). The CDR3 loop spans 14 amino acids. DNA for the CDR3: TGTGCCAGTAGTGGAATTCAGGGGGCTACTGAAGCTTTCTTT. It yields the protein CASSGIQGATEAFF. Based on the CDR3 plus reference TRBV19 and TRBJ1-1, the full variable domain is DGGITQSPKYLFRKEGQNVTLSCEQNLNHDAMYWYRQDPGQGLRLIYYSQIVNDFQKGDIAEGYSVSREKKESFPLTVTSAQKNPTAFYLCASSGIQGATEAFFGQGTRLTVV.

With regard to this clone: The identical CDR3 is also encoded by other nucleotide sequences in the sample. This chain joins TRBV7-6 and TRBJ1-1; no clear D. The CDR3 has 12 amino acids. V was shortened by 4 bases and J by 5 bases, with 8 bases between the two germline ends. Per germline, CDR1 SGHVS and CDR2 FNYEAQ. CDR3 nucleotides: TGTGCCAGCAGCTCGGGAAGAACTGAAGCTTTCTTT. Its translation: CASSSGRTEAFF.

The V call is TRBV6-7, the J call TRBJ2-3, with a weak D call TRBD1 (5 bases). TRBV6-7 carries the ORF label, with uncertain function. Trimming removed 6 bases at V and 2 bases at J, with 21 bases between. The CDR3 is made up of 17 amino acids. The CDR3 here is CASSLPDLGRITDTQYF. In DNA, the CDR3 is TGTGCCAGCAGCCTACCCGATCTGGGGCGGATCACAGATACGCAGTATTTT.

The chain recombines TRBV7-3 with TRBJ1-3; tentative D call: TRBD1 (5 bases). The germline CDR1 and CDR2 sequences are SGHTA and FQGTGA. V lost 5 bases and J 0 bases, leaving 14 bases between the germline ends. This CDR3 region has 16 residues. The CDR3 sequence: CASSLGAGTSGNTIYF. CDR3 bases: TGTGCCAGCAGCCTTGGGGCAGGGACCTCTGGAAACACCATATATTTT.

This clone was counted between two and nine times. The chain recombines TRBV7-2 with TRBJ1-1, with D perhaps TRBD1 (6 bases). In germline, CDR1 is SGHTA, CDR2 FQGNSA. The CDR3 contains 16 residues. V gave up 6 bases and J gave up 5 bases, with 22 bases separating them. Written as DNA, the CDR3 is TGTGCCAGCAGTCTTAGGTCTCAGGGGATCCGGACTGAAGCTTTCTTT. This codes for CASSLRSQGIRTEAFF.

The chain recombines TRBV6-4 with TRBJ1-1; no definite D call. V was cut by 5 bases and J by 2 bases, with 18 bases left in between. Germline lookup yields CDR1 MRHNA and CDR2 SNTAGT. The CDR3 is made up of 16 amino acids. The CDR3 region is CASSLNPGSPNTEAFF. The CDR3 DNA reads as TGTGCCAGCAGTCTAAATCCCGGGAGCCCCAACACTGAAGCTTTCTTT.

CDR3 amino acids: CACGGTGGYEQYF. The DNA for the CDR3 is TGTGCCTGTGGCGGGACAGGGGGTTACGAGCAGTACTTC. The chain carries TRBV30 and TRBJ2-7; 11 nucleotides match TRBD1. Germline V CDR1 and CDR2: GTSNPN, SVGIG (reference sequence). V shed 6 bases, J shed 4 bases, and the junction held 5 bases outside the gene matches. CDR3 size: 13 residues.

The rearrangement joins TRBV11-2 to TRBJ2-5; 10 positions agree with TRBD1. The trim removed 4 bases at V and 4 bases at J, leaving 0 bases unmatched. Germline loops: CDR1 SGHAT, CDR2 FQNNGV. The CDR3 sequence is 13 residues long. The CDR3 sequence is CASSWDRGETQYF. CDR3 DNA sequence: TGTGCCAGCAGCTGGGACAGGGGAGAGACCCAGTACTTC.

Here the CDR3 reads CASSLEGTHLSSTQYF. CDR3 coding DNA: TGTGCCAGCAGCTTAGAGGGGACCCATCTTTCGTCCACCCAGTACTTC. The V call is TRBV7-9, the J call TRBJ2-5; D may match TRBD1 or TRBD2 (5 bases each). Germline-derived CDR1 and CDR2 are SEHNR and FQNEAQ (reference sequence). Trimming removed 1 base at V and 8 bases at J, with 20 bases between. This CDR3 comprises 16 residues.

The chain uses TRBV27 and TRBJ1-3; D is ambiguous. The germline V gene encodes CDR1 MNHEY and CDR2 SMNVEV (reference sequence). CDR3 length: 12 residues. The ends were cut back, 6 bases at V and 4 bases at J, with 7 bases in the middle. CDR3 loop: CASSSPGNTIYF. The CDR3 region has the DNA TGTGCCAGCAGCAGTCCGGGAAACACCATATATTTT.

With regard to this clone: This sample also contains other DNA sequences that code for the same CDR3. The rearrangement uses TRBV6-6 and TRBJ2-1; D remains ambiguous. The CDR3 runs 14 residues. V lost 0 bases, J lost 5 bases, and 8 bases lay in between. Germline V gene data show CDR1 as MNHNY and CDR2 as SVGAGI (reference sequence). CDR3 loop: CASSYSSGNNEQFF. The CDR3 region has the DNA TGTGCCAGCAGTTACTCGTCTGGGAACAATGAGCAGTTCTTC.